Listed below are T cell receptor beta chains from one sample, sequenced in a study of regulatory T cells in long-lasting Graves disease. TCRdb reprocessed the multiplex PCR reads with MiXCR, giving one entry per CDR3 protein. The sample yields roughly 500,000 distinct CDR3 sequences, around 21% seen once. The input for sequencing was peripheral blood mononuclear cells (PBMCs), taken when the disease was refractory, from a patient treated with antithyroid drugs. The receptors were sampled from a female donor with Graves disease. The CDR3 runs from the conserved cysteine through the conserved F or W. A D gene is named only where the DNA matches it firmly. The size of a clone is reported for some rows only, either as once, few or many, or as a class for expanded clones.

V	size	D	J	DNA	CDR3
TRBV20-1	many	-	TRBJ2-7	TGCAGTGCTAGATTTACCGGGACACCAAAAACCTACGAGCAGTACTTC	CSARFTGTPKTYEQYF
TRBV12-3/TRBV12-4	-	-	TRBJ1-5	TGTGCCAGCAGTAACCTCGGGACCGGCCTCAATCAGCCCCAGCATTTT	CASSNLGTGLNQPQHF
TRBV25-1	-	-	TRBJ1-4	TGTGCCAGCAGCGTAACTCTCCTGGGTGAAAAACTGTTTTTT	CASSVTLLGEKLFF
TRBV20-1	-	-	TRBJ2-7	TGCAGTGCTAGAAGACAGGATCGGTACGAGCAGTACTTC	CSARRQDRYEQYF
TRBV20-1	many	-	TRBJ2-7	TGCAGTGCTAGTGGCCAGGGTGGAGACGAGCAGTACTTC	CSASGQGGDEQYF
TRBV27	-	-	TRBJ2-1	TGTGCCAGCAGTCACAGGCCCTCCTACAATGAGCAGTTCTTC	CASSHRPSYNEQFF
TRBV29-1	-	TRBD1	TRBJ1-2	TGCAGCGCGGACAGGGGGCTTAATGGCTACACCTTC	CSADRGLNGYTF
TRBV19	few	TRBD1	TRBJ1-1	TGTGCCAGTAGTATGGACAGGTCGAACACTGAAGCTTTCTTT	CASSMDRSNTEAFF
TRBV6-1	many	-	TRBJ2-6	TGTGCCAGCAGTGTGGGCGGGATTAGCTCTGGGGCCAACGTCCTGACTTTC	CASSVGGISSGANVLTF
TRBV11-2	many	-	TRBJ2-2	TGTGCCAGCAGCCACACCGGACAGCCCGGGGAGCTGTTTTTT	CASSHTGQPGELFF
TRBV20-1	-	-	TRBJ2-7	TGCAGTGCTAGAGATCTTACAGGCAGGTCCTACGAGCAGTACTTC	CSARDLTGRSYEQYF
TRBV5-6	-	-	TRBJ1-1	TGTGCCAGCAGCCTAAACAGAAGGGCTGAAGCTTTCTTT	CASSLNRRAEAFF
TRBV15	-	-	TRBJ2-3	TGTGCCACCAGCAGTTCCAACCTGGACAGACCCATTGTGGGGCCCCCCCCAGATACGCAGTATTTT	CATSSSNLDRPIVGPPPDTQYF
TRBV19	few	TRBD2	TRBJ2-2	TGTGCCAGTAGTAGACGGTCCGGGACTAGCGGGAGTACCGGGGAGCTGTTTTTT	CASSRRSGTSGSTGELFF
TRBV19	few	-	TRBJ2-7	TGTGCCAGTACTCCTTCGGGGGCAGGTGGCGAGCAGTACTTC	CASTPSGAGGEQYF
TRBV28	many	TRBD1	TRBJ2-5	TGTGCCAGCAGCTTAGCCGGACAGGGCCAAGAGACCCAGTACTTC	CASSLAGQGQETQYF
TRBV28	many	-	TRBJ1-2	TGTGCCAGCAGTCCGTGGAGGGCTAACTATGGCTACACCTTC	CASSPWRANYGYTF
TRBV6-1	many	-	TRBJ1-5	TGTGCCAGCAGTAGCGGGGTTGGGGGCCGGGACCAGCCCCAGCATTTT	CASSSGVGGRDQPQHF
TRBV29-1	few	-	TRBJ2-7	TGCAGCGTCATGGACTCGTTCTACGAGCAGTACTTC	CSVMDSFYEQYF
TRBV5-6	-	TRBD2	TRBJ2-7	TGTGCCAGCACCTTGACTAGCGGGAGGGGTGAGCAGTACTTC	CASTLTSGRGEQYF
TRBV14	-	-	TRBJ2-7	TGTGCCAGCAGACCCGACTTCTCCTACGAGCAGTACTTC	CASRPDFSYEQYF
TRBV20-1	few	TRBD2	TRBJ2-7	TGCAGTGCTAGGCACGGGACTAGCGGGGGCTACGAGCAGTACTTC	CSARHGTSGGYEQYF
TRBV6-5	many	-	TRBJ1-5	TGTGCCAGCAGTTACTCGATGGCAGAGCCTTTTAATCAGCCCCAGCATTTT	CASSYSMAEPFNQPQHF
TRBV11-2	few	-	TRBJ2-2	TGTGCCAGCAGCTCAAGACAGCTCTACACCGGGGAGCTGTTTTTT	CASSSRQLYTGELFF